The sequence of this TCR beta chain was determined in a study of T cells of healthy individuals. One entry per CDR3 protein, called by TCRdb with MiXCR from the 5' RACE reads. The sample shows more than 85,000 distinct CDR3 sequences, about 16% of them seen only once. From germline, CDR1 is SGHDT and CDR2 YYEEEE. Trimming took 3 bases from V and 7 from J; bases not matched to a gene: 11. The CDR3 is 17 residues long. This chain joins TRBV5-6 and TRBJ1-6; 9 bases are shared with TRBD1. This clonotype originated in a human donor in good health. The CDR3 DNA follows: TGTGCCAGCAGCTCGGACCCGGGGACAGGGATAAATTCACCCCTCCACTTT. Its protein is CASSSDPGTGINSPLHF.